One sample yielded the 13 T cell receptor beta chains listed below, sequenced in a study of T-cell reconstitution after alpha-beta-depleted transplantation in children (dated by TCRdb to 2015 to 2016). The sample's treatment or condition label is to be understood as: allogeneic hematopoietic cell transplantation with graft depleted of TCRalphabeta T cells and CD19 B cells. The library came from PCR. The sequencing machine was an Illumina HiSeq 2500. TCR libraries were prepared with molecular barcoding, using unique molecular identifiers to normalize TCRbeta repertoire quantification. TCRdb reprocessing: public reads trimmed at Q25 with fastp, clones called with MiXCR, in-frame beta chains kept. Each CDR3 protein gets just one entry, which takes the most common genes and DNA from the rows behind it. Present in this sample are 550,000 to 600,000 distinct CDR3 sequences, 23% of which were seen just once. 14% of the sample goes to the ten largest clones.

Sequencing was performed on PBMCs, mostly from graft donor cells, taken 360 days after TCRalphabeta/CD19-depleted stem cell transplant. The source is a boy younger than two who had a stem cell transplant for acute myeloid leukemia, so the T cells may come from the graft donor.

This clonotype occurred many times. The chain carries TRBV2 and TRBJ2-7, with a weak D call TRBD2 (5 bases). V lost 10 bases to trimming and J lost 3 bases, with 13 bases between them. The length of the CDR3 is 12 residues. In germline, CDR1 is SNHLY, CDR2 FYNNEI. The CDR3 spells CATGGEYYEQYF. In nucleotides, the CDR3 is TGTGCCACTGGTGGGGAGTACTACGAGCAGTACTTC.

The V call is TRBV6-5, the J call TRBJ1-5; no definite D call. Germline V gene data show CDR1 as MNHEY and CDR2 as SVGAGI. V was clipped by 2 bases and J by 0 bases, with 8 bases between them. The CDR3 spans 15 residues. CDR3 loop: CASSYDGNSNQPQHF. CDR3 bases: TGTGCCAGCAGTTACGACGGAAATAGCAATCAGCCCCAGCATTTT.

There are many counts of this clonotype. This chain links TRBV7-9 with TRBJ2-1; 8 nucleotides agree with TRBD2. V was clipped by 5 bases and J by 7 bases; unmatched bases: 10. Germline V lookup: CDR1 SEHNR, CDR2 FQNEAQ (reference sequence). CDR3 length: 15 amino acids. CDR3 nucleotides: TGTGCCAGCAGCCCCGGACTAGCACTCTGGAATGAGCAGTTCTTC. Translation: CASSPGLALWNEQFF.

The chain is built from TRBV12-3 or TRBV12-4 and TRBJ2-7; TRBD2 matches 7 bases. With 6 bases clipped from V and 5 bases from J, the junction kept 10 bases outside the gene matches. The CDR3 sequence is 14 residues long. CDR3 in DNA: TGTGCCAGCAGGTATCGGGGGGAAGGGAACGAGCAGTACTTC. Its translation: CASRYRGEGNEQYF.

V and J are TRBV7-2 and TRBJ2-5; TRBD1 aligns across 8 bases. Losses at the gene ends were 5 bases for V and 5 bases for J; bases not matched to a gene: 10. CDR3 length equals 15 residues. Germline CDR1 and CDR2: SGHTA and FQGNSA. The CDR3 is CASSPGGWAVETQYF. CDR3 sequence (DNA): TGTGCCAGCAGCCCAGGGGGCTGGGCTGTGGAGACCCAGTACTTC.

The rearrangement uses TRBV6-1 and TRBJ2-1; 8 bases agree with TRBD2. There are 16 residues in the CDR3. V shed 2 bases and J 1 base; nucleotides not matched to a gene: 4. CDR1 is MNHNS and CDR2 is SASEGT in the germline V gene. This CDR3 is CASSEFRGGSYNEQFF. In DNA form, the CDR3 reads TGTGCCAGCAGTGAATTTCGGGGGGGGTCCTACAATGAGCAGTTCTTC.

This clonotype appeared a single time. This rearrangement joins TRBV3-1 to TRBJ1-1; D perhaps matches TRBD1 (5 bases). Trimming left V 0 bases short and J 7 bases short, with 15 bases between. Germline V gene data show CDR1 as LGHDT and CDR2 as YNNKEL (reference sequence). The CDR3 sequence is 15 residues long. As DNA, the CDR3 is TGTGCCAGCAGCCAAGACGGAGACAGATATAATGAAGCTTTCTTT. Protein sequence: CASSQDGDRYNEAFF.

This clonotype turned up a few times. The CDR3 region has the DNA TGCAGTGCTAGAGCGGTGGTCCAAGAGACCCAGTACTTC. This encodes CSARAVVQETQYF. The chain is built from TRBV20-1 and TRBJ2-5; D remains ambiguous. CDR3 length: 13 amino acids. Germline assignment: CDR1 DFQATT and CDR2 SNEGSKA (reference sequence). The V gene lost 1 base and the J gene lost 1 base, with 7 bases spanning the gap.

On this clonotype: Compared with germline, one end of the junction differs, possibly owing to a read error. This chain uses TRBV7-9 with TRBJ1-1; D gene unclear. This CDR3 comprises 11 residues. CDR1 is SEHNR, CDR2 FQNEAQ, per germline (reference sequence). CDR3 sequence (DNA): TGTTCCAGCAGCTTAGCACGTGAAGCTTTCTTT. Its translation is CSSSLAREAFF.

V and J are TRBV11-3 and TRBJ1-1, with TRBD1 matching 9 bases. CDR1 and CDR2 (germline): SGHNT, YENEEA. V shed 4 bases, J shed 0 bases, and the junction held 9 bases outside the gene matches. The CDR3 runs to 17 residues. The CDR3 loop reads CASSSWTGDLLNTEAFF. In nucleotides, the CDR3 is TGTGCCAGCAGCTCCTGGACAGGGGACCTCTTGAACACTGAAGCTTTCTTT.

The CDR3, as DNA: TGTGCCAGCAGACCTACAGGGGAGGGAAAGACCCAGTACTTC. Translation gives CASRPTGEGKTQYF. The chain has TRBV6-2 or TRBV6-3 and TRBJ2-5, with D perhaps TRBD1 or TRBD2 (7 bases each). The V gene's germline CDR1 is MNHEY and CDR2 SVGEGT. This CDR3 contains 14 residues. V lost 6 bases, J lost 6 bases, and 17 bases lay in between.

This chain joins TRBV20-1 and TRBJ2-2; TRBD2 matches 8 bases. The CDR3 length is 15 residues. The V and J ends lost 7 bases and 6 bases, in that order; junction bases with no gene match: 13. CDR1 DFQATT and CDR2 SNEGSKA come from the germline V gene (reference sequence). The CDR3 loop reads CSVERGPSFAGELFF. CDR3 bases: TGCAGTGTGGAGCGGGGGCCTTCTTTCGCCGGGGAGCTGTTTTTT.

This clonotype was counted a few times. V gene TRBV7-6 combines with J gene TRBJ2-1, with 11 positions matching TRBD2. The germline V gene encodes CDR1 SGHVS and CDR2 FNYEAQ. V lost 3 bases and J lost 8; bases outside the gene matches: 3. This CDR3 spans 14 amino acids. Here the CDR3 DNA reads TGTGCCAGCAGCTTCACTAGCGGGGGCGATGAGCAGTTCTTC. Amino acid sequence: CASSFTSGGDEQFF.